Listed below are T cell receptor beta chains from one sample, sequenced in a study of blood T cell repertoires in COVID-19. The table came from immunoSEQ multiplex PCR; TCRdb's copy has only in-frame clones and leaves some out. This sample has under 200,000 clones; 65% to 85% occur once, and the top ten carry approximately 2.5%. The source material was peripheral blood. The source of these receptors is a human donor with acute or convalescent COVID-19. The donor label of this sample is uncertain. CDR3s include the opening cysteine and the closing phenylalanine or tryptophan.

V,CDR3
TRBV5-1,CASSLGRVNTEAFF
TRBV11-2,CASSLSGLWAEQYF
TRBV27,CASSLQGIEQFF
TRBV2,CASRIEFGQGPGYEQFF
TRBV2,CASSETGGNYEQYF
TRBV28,CASSAQIFGDNQETQYF
TRBV19,CASSRGQGSTEAFF
TRBV9,CASSVGTLRETQYF
TRBV2,CASSEGRRGFGANVLTF
TRBV19,CATSLGNQPQHF
TRBV11-2,CASSRGSEETQYF
TRBV7-2,CASTQGTYEQFF
TRBV11-2,CASSSLLGQGRSPLHF
TRBV29-1,CSVEGGAGAFF
TRBV14,CASSQAARDPQYF
TRBV21-1,CASSKVGVAVGDTQYF
TRBV23-1,CASSQPCAGELFF
TRBV1,CTSSQVYAEAFF
TRBV12-3/TRBV12-4,CASKGTGPYGYTF
TRBV19,CASSIGRVSLTDTQYF
TRBV5-8,CASSLSRDRAEAFF
TRBV6-5,CASSLKGFLNTEAFF
TRBV7-2,CASSLTPQQETQYF
TRBV7-2,CASSLNLAGGNEQFF
TRBV19,CATAGGDWAEKLFF
TRBV3-1/TRBV3-2,CASSPTSGGSPGELFF
TRBV29-1,CSVEDSAQGTPDTQYF
TRBV5-4,CASSDRADTQYF
TRBV15,CATSRDPRETQYF
TRBV5-1,CASSLAVGVSEKLFF
TRBV11-2,CASSLDFGLAGEETQYF
TRBV3-1/TRBV3-2,CASSQDSSGAETQYF
TRBV6-6,CASRRLGIAGGGYNEQFF
TRBV11-2,CASSFQYSPLHF
TRBV9,CASSVDSRAPEGYTF
TRBV30,CAWRALAGGTGTQYF
TRBV6-5,CASSRQRGMNTEAFF
TRBV19,CASSADRGSSGNTIYF
TRBV9,CASSPKTGNYGYTF
TRBV7-7,CASSLLAGAQETQYF
TRBV18,CASSPSIESGYTF
TRBV12-3/TRBV12-4,CASSMPLYGYTF
TRBV6-5,CASSYRTGYRGNTIYF
TRBV9,CASGRELGTQYF
TRBV11-2,CASSPWTSGGYEQYF
TRBV20-1,CSAGVSYGYTF
TRBV7-6,CASSASSGGPYEQYF
TRBV7-9,CASTPGTGGNQPQHF
TRBV5-3,CARSLYQGNEKLFF
TRBV19,CASTPGTGTAAKSTEAFF
TRBV30,CAWSPPRGSSLVKNIQYF
TRBV4-1,CASGQGTGSTGEKLFF
TRBV6-1,CASSAPAGYSNQPQHF
TRBV28,CASTTSLEGQSNNEQFF
TRBV19,CASNRRGSYEQYF
TRBV19,CVRGGYTF
TRBV19,CASSTRQDGYTF